This T cell receptor (beta chain) originates from a study of CD8 T cells in ankylosing spondylitis. Broader study findings: Apparently characteristic of ankylosing spondylitis blood was a TCR beta motif (eight highly homologous variants). Reportedly, disease-linked clones are significantly enriched in ankylosing spondylitis patients' matched synovial fluid.

To note about this clonotype: Its antigen is still unknown.

For TCR beta, libraries came from quantitative 5'-RACE with molecular barcodes. One entry per CDR3 protein results from TCRdb running MiXCR on the 5' RACE reads. Here the sample spans some 340,000 distinct CDR3 sequences, roughly 15% being singletons. CDR3 length: 17 residues. Trimming pared 5 bases from V and 3 bases from J, leaving 21 bases between. The V gene's germline CDR1 is MGHRA and CDR2 YSYEKL. The chain is built from TRBV4-1 and TRBJ2-3; the D call may be TRBD1 or TRBD2 (7 bases each). Sequenced input: blood, either unsorted or a sorted T cell fraction (not recorded which). This sequence originates from a male donor with ankylosing spondylitis or in good health (not recorded which). CDR3 loop: CASSWGGGGHQTDTQYF. The CDR3 bases are TGCGCCAGCAGCTGGGGGGGAGGGGGCCACCAAACAGATACGCAGTATTTT.